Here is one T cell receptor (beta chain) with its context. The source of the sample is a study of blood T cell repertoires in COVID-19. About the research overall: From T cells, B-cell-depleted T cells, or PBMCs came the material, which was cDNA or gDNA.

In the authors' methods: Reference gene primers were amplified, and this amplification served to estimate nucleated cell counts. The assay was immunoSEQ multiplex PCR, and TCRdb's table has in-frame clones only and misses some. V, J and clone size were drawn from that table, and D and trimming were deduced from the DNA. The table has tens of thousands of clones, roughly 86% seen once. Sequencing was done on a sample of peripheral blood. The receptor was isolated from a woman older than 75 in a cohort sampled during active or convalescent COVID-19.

The CDR3 sequence: CASSRTSGTGGLYEQYF. The CDR3 nucleotides are TGTGCCAGCAGCCGGACTAGCGGCACCGGGGGGCTTTACGAGCAGTACTTC. This rearrangement joins TRBV3-1 (or the pseudogene TRBV3-2) to TRBJ2-7; 10 bases map to TRBD2. In germline, CDR1 is LGHDT, CDR2 YNNKEL (reference sequence). The trim removed 4 bases at V and 4 bases at J, leaving 13 bases unmatched. The CDR3 loop spans 17 amino acids.